Below, 22 T cell receptor beta chains from the same sample are listed, as sequenced in a study of control samples from healthy donors and cancer patients. The repertoire was sequenced with immunoSEQ multiplex PCR; TCRdb's copy has only in-frame clones and lacks some. This sample has over 70,000 clones; 85% to 90% occur once, and the top ten carry 6% to 9.5%. Sequencing input: blood. Receptors originate from a woman aged 55-69 years in good health.

The gene calls are TRBV5-1 and TRBJ1-1; D call uncertain. The V and J ends lost 0 bases and 4 bases respectively, with 13 bases between them. CDR3 length equals 15 residues. The germline CDR1 and CDR2 sequences are SGHRS and YFSETQ. The CDR3 sequence is CASSLGQARPTEAFF. Here the CDR3 DNA reads TGCGCCAGCAGCTTGGGCCAAGCCCGACCCACTGAAGCTTTCTTT.

Here the CDR3 DNA reads TGTGCCAGCAGCTCGCGACTAGCGGGGGGGCCGGGTCTCAATGAGCAGTTCTTC. This codes for CASSSRLAGGPGLNEQFF. The rearrangement uses TRBV7-9 and TRBJ2-1, with 14 bases identical to TRBD2. Germline CDR1 reads SEHNR; CDR2 reads FQNEAQ (reference sequence). CDR3 size: 18 residues. The junction had 11 bases not matched to a gene; V was cut back by 4 bases and J by 6 bases.

The V and J genes are TRBV4-3 and TRBJ2-1; D not resolved. CDR1 and CDR2 from the germline V gene are LGHNA and YSLEER. The CDR3 is made up of 16 amino acids. V was shortened by 0 bases and J by 2 bases, with 11 bases between the two germline ends. The CDR3 here is CASSQDLASPYNEQFF. The CDR3 DNA reads TGCGCCAGCAGCCAAGATTTGGCGTCTCCCTACAATGAGCAGTTCTTC.

By sample fraction, this clone is medium-sized (0.01 to 0.1%). The gene calls are TRBV7-6 and TRBJ2-5, with D possibly being TRBD1 or TRBD2 (5 bases each). V lost 5 bases and J 1 base, leaving 17 bases between the germline ends. CDR3 length: 16 residues. Germline V lookup: CDR1 SGHVS, CDR2 FNYEAQ. CDR3 residues: CASSTQAARGQETQYF. The CDR3 region has the DNA TGTGCCAGCAGCACCCAAGCCGCGAGGGGCCAAGAGACCCAGTACTTC.

The chain couples TRBV9 to TRBJ1-6; the D gene is possibly TRBD1 (6 bases). The germline V gene has CDR1 SGDLS and CDR2 YYNGEE. V dropped 0 bases and J dropped 14 bases, with 21 bases sitting between them. The CDR3 sequence is 16 residues long. CDR3: CASSVGLGDNSGTLHF. In DNA form, the CDR3 reads TGTGCCAGCAGCGTAGGCCTGGGGGACAATTCAGGAACCCTCCACTTT.

This chain uses TRBV6-2 or TRBV6-3 with TRBJ2-5; D tentatively fits TRBD1 or TRBD2 (5 bases each). This CDR3 spans 14 amino acids. V lost 2 bases, J lost 7 bases, and 14 bases lay in between. The germline gives CDR1 MNHEY, CDR2 SVGEGT. The CDR3: CASSYGTQTGTQYF. The CDR3 bases are TGTGCCAGCAGTTACGGGACCCAAACGGGGACCCAGTACTTC.

This clone was counted once. At one end, the junction sequence differs from germline, possibly due to a read error. The chain combines TRBV13 with TRBJ2-3, with TRBD2 matching 9 bases. This CDR3 has 16 amino acids. Germline V gene data show CDR1 as PRHDT and CDR2 as FYEKMQ (reference sequence). CDR3: CAGSFSGGLSTDTQYF. As DNA, the CDR3 is TGTGCCGGCAGCTTTAGCGGGGGCCTTAGCACAGATACGCAGTATTTT.

This chain connects TRBV30 to TRBJ1-2; TRBD1 is a possible D gene (5 bases). Between the trimmed V and J ends, which lost 0 bases and 7 bases, there was a span of 15 bases. The germline CDR1 and CDR2 sequences are GTSNPN and SVGIG (reference sequence). This CDR3 spans 14 amino acids. This CDR3 reads CAWSVSLGDLGYTF. CDR3 coding DNA: TGTGCCTGGAGTGTATCGTTGGGGGATCTTGGCTACACCTTC.

The rearrangement links TRBV11-3 to TRBJ2-3; D possibly matches TRBD1 or TRBD2 (5 bases each). Trimming shortened V by 5 bases and J by 0 bases, and 18 bases separated the two germline ends. Germline CDR1 SGHNT, CDR2 YENEEA. The CDR3 has 17 amino acids. DNA for the CDR3: TGTGCCAGCAGCGTTACGCCCTGGGACGTAAGCACAGATACGCAGTATTTT. Translating gives CASSVTPWDVSTDTQYF.

The table lists this clone with a few counts. V usage is TRBV9 and J usage is TRBJ2-7; 10 positions agree with TRBD2. V shed 0 bases and J 2 bases; nucleotides not matched to a gene: 2. The CDR3 sequence is 15 residues long. Germline loops: CDR1 SGDLS, CDR2 YYNGEE. The chain's CDR3 is CASSVGLAGAYEQYF. The CDR3, as DNA: TGTGCCAGCAGCGTAGGGCTAGCGGGGGCCTACGAGCAGTACTTC.

The V call is TRBV7-9, the J call TRBJ1-5; tentatively, D is TRBD1 (6 bases). There are 14 residues in the CDR3. Trimming left V 3 bases short and J 7 bases short, with 13 bases between. The germline CDR1 and CDR2 sequences are SEHNR and FQNEAQ (reference sequence). CDR3 in amino acids: CASSFPGQNQPQHF. The CDR3 DNA is TGTGCCAGCAGCTTCCCAGGACAGAACCAGCCCCAGCATTTT.

In its sample, this clone was seen once. The chain is built from TRBV3-1 (or the pseudogene TRBV3-2) and TRBJ2-3, with D perhaps being TRBD1 or TRBD2 (5 bases each). The CDR3 has 13 amino acids. Germline-derived CDR1 and CDR2 are LGHDT and YNNKEL (reference sequence). The V and J ends lost 1 base and 6 bases respectively, with 8 bases between them. In DNA form, the CDR3 reads TGTGCCAGCAGCCAAGGGTGGGGGGATACGCAGTATTTT. Translating gives CASSQGWGDTQYF.

V is TRBV4-2 and J is TRBJ2-7, with TRBD2 matching over 11 bases. Germline CDR1 reads LGHNA; CDR2 reads YNFKEQ. The CDR3 length is 16 residues. J was trimmed by 8 bases and V by 1 base; bases with no gene match: 10. Here the CDR3 reads CASSQADTLAGGQQYF. CDR3 nucleotide sequence: TGTGCCAGCAGCCAAGCGGATACTTTAGCGGGGGGGCAGCAGTACTTC.

This chain links TRBV6-5 with TRBJ1-1; the match to TRBD1 covers 10 bases. CDR3 length: 15 residues. V gave up 4 bases and J gave up 4 bases; unmatched junction bases: 6. Germline loops: CDR1 MNHEY, CDR2 SVGAGI. The CDR3 DNA sequence: TGTGCCAGCAGTTCTTGGACAGGGGGGGTCACTGAAGCTTTCTTT. Translated: CASSSWTGGVTEAFF.

The V call is TRBV7-2, the J call TRBJ1-1; no reliable D call. The CDR3 sequence is 14 residues long. Trimming left V 1 base short and J 4 bases short, with 10 bases between. Germline V gives CDR1 SGHTA, CDR2 FQGNSA. The CDR3 coding sequence is TGTGCCAGCAGCTTAGACTGGGGAACCACTGAAGCTTTCTTT. Its translation: CASSLDWGTTEAFF.

This sequence joins TRBV7-6 and TRBJ2-3, with TRBD1 identical over 7 bases. V lost 5 bases to trimming and J lost 2 bases; unmatched junction nucleotides: 10. The germline gives CDR1 SGHVS, CDR2 FNYEAQ. The CDR3 is 16 amino acids. In DNA form, the CDR3 reads TGTGCCAGCAGCCGGGCCGGGACAGACGACACAGATACGCAGTATTTT. Residues: CASSRAGTDDTDTQYF.

The genes are TRBV5-1 and TRBJ1-6, with a tentative D call TRBD1 (5 bases). The CDR3 contains 16 residues. Germline CDR1 SGHRS, CDR2 YFSETQ. Trimming took off 0 bases at V and 0 bases at J, with 7 bases between the two ends. CDR3: CASSLDDSSYNSPLHF. CDR3 DNA sequence: TGCGCCAGCAGCTTGGATGACAGCTCCTATAATTCACCCCTCCACTTT.

The rearrangement joins TRBV15 to TRBJ1-2, with a possible D match to TRBD1 (5 bases). The CDR3 length is 14 residues. Between the trimmed V and J ends, which lost 2 bases and 4 bases, there was a span of 11 bases. Germline lookup yields CDR1 LNHNV and CDR2 YYDKDF (reference sequence). The CDR3 region is CATSRTGTVYGYTF. The DNA of the CDR3 is TGTGCCACCAGCAGAACCGGGACGGTCTATGGCTACACCTTC.

The chain is built from TRBV19 and TRBJ2-7, with 8 bases aligning to TRBD1. Trimming cost V 6 bases and J 2 bases; bases outside gene matches: 9. The CDR3 is 15 residues long. The V gene's germline CDR1 is LNHDA and CDR2 SQIVND (reference sequence). CDR3 nucleotides: TGTGCCAGTAGGGACAGGGTAGGGGTCACCTACGAGCAGTACTTC. This gives the protein CASRDRVGVTYEQYF. Complete variable domain (other parts from reference TRBV19 and TRBJ2-7): DGGITQSPKYLFRKEGQNVTLSCEQNLNHDAMYWYRQDPGQGLRLIYYSQIVNDFQKGDIAEGYSVSREKKESFPLTVTSAQKNPTAFYLCASRDRVGVTYEQYFGPGTRLTVT.

The chain uses TRBV4-2 and TRBJ2-3; tentatively, D is TRBD2 (5 bases). V was pared by 0 bases and J by 2 bases, with 9 bases between. Per germline, CDR1 LGHNA and CDR2 YNFKEQ. This CDR3 contains 15 residues. CDR3 residues: CASSQDAGITDTQYF. The CDR3 bases are TGTGCCAGCAGCCAAGATGCGGGTATCACAGATACGCAGTATTTT.

The chain joins TRBV6-1 to TRBJ1-5; 7 bases align to TRBD1. Germline V gives CDR1 MNHNS, CDR2 SASEGT. J was trimmed by 2 bases and V by 0 bases; bases with no gene match: 1. The CDR3 loop spans 15 amino acids. The CDR3 protein is CASSEAQGGNQPQHF. In DNA, the CDR3 is TGTGCCAGCAGTGAAGCGCAGGGGGGCAATCAGCCCCAGCATTTT.

The chain is built from TRBV4-3 and TRBJ1-1; D possibly corresponds to TRBD1 (5 bases). CDR3 length: 17 amino acids. V dropped 11 bases and J dropped 2 bases, with 27 bases sitting between them. Per germline, CDR1 LGHNA and CDR2 YSLEER. CDR3 in amino acids: CAPRHGGGSRGNTEAFF. The CDR3 DNA reads TGCGCCCCCCGCCACGGGGGGGGATCGCGGGGAAACACTGAAGCTTTCTTT.